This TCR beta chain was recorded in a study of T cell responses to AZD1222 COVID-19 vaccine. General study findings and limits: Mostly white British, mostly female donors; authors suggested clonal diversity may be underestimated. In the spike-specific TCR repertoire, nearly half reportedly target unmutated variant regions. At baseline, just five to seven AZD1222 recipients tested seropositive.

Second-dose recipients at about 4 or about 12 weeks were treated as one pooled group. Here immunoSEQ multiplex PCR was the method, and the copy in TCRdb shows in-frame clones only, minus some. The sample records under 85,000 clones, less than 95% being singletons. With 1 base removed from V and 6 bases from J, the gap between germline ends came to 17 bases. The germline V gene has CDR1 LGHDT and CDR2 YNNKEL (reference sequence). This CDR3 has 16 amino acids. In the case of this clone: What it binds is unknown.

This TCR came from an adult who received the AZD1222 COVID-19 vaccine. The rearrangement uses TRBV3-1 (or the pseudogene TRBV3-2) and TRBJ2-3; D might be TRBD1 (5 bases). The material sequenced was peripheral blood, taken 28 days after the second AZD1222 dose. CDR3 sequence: CASSQGVRDYFDTQYF. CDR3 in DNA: TGTGCCAGCAGCCAAGGCGTCAGGGATTATTTTGATACGCAGTATTTT.